This entry describes one TCR beta chain. The antigen remains unidentified. The identical CDR3 is also encoded by other nucleotide sequences in the sample. The record originates from a study of siplizumab effects on memory and regulatory T cells. General study findings and limits: For mappable alloreactive CD4+ clones, the mean Treg-derived fraction was around 64% with siplizumab and around 27% in controls. To unstimulated subsets, only a minor fraction of alloreactive clones could be mapped.

The germline gives CDR1 MDHEN, CDR2 SYDVKM. Trimming took off 2 bases at V and 4 bases at J, with 2 bases between the two ends. The CDR3 extends over 11 amino acids. Around 10^5 TCR templates underwent assay in every sample. TCRdb's copy holds only in-frame clones and misses some; the assay was immunoSEQ multiplex PCR. The sample holds about 82,000 clones; roughly 87% are singletons and the top ten take 1.5%. The sequenced material came from Tregs sorted from blood. The source is a human donor in good health. This chain joins TRBV28 and TRBJ1-2; D gene uncertain. CDR3 DNA: TGTGCCAGCAGTTTAAGCTATGGCTACACCTTC. Amino acids: CASSLSYGYTF.